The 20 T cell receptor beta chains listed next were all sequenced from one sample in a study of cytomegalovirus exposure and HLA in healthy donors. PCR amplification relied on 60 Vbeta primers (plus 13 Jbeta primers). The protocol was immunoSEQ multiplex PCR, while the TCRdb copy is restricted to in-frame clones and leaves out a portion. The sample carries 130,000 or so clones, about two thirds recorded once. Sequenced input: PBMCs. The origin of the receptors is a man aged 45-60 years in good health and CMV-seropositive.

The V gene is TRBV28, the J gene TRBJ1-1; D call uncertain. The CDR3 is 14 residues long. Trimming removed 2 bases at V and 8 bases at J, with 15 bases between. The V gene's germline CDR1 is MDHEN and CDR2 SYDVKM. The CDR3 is CASSLLGLRREAFF. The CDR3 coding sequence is TGTGCCAGCAGTTTACTCGGGCTCCGGAGGGAAGCTTTCTTT.

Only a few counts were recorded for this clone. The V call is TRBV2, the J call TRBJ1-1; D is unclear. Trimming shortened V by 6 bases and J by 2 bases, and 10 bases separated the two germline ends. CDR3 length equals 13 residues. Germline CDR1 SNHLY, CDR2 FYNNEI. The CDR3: CASREVENTEAFF. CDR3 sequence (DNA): TGTGCCAGCAGAGAGGTCGAAAACACTGAAGCTTTCTTT.

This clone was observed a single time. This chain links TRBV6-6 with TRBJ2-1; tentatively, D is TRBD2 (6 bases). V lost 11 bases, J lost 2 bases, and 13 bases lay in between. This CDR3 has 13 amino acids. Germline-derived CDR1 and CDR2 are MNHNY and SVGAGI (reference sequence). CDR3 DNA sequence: TGTGCCGTGGCAGGGAGGCCCTACAATGAGCAGTTCTTC. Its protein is CAVAGRPYNEQFF.

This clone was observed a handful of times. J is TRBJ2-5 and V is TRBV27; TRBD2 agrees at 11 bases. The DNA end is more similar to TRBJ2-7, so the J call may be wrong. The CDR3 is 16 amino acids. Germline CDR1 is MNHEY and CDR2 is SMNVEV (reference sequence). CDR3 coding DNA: TGTGCCAGCAGTTTCGGCCTAGCGGGGGGCCCCTACGAGCAGTACTTC. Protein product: CASSFGLAGGPYEQYF.

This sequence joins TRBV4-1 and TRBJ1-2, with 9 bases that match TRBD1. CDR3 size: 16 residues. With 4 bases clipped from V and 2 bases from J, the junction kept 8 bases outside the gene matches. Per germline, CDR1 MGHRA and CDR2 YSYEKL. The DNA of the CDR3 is TGCGCCAGCAGCCCGCGGGACAGGGAACCCAACTATGGCTACACCTTC. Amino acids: CASSPRDREPNYGYTF.

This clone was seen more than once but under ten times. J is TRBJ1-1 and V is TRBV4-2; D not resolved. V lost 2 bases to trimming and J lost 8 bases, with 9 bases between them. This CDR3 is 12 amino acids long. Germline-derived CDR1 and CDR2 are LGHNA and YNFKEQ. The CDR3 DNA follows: TGTGCCAGCAGCCAAATGGGGAGGGAAGCTTTCTTT. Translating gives CASSQMGREAFF.

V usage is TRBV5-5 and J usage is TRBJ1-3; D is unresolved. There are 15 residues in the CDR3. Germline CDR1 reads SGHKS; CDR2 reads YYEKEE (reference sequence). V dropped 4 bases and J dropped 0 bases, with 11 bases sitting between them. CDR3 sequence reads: CASSRGDYSGNTIYF. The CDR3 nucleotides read TGTGCCAGCAGCCGCGGCGATTACTCTGGAAACACCATATATTTT.

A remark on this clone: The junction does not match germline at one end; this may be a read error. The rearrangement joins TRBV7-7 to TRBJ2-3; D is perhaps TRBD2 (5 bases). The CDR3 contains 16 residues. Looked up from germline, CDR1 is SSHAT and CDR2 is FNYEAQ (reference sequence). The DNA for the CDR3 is TGTGCTAGCAGCTTAGCGCTCTCGCCTACCACAGATACGCAGTATTTT. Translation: CASSLALSPTTDTQYF.

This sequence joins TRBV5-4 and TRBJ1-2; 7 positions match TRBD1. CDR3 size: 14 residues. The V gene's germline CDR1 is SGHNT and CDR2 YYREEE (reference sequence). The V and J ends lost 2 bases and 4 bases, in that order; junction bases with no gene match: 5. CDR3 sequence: CASSFTGDGYGYTF. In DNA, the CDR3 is TGTGCCAGCAGCTTTACAGGGGATGGCTATGGCTACACCTTC.

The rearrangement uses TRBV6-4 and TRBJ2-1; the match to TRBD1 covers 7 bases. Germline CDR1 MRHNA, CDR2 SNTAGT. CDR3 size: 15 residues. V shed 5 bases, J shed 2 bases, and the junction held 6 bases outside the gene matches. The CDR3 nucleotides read TGTGCCAGCAGTTTAGGGACAGAAGCCTACAATGAGCAGTTCTTC. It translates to CASSLGTEAYNEQFF.

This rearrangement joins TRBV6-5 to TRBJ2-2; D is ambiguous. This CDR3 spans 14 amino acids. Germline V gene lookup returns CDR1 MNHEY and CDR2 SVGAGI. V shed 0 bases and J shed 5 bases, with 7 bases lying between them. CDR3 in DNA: TGTGCCAGCAGTTACTCTGTCGTTACCGGGGAGCTGTTTTTT. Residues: CASSYSVVTGELFF.

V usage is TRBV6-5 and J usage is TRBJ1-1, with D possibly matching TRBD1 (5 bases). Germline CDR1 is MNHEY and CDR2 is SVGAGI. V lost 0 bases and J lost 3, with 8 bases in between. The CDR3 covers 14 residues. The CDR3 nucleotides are TGTGCCAGCAGTTACTCCCGGGGGTACACTGAAGCTTTCTTT. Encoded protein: CASSYSRGYTEAFF.

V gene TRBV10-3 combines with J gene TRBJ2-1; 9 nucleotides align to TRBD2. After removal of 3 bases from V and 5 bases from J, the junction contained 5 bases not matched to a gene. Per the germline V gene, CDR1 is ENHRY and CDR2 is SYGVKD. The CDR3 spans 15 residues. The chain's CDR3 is CAISEVTSGHNEQFF. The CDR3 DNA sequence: TGTGCCATCAGTGAAGTGACTAGCGGACACAATGAGCAGTTCTTC.

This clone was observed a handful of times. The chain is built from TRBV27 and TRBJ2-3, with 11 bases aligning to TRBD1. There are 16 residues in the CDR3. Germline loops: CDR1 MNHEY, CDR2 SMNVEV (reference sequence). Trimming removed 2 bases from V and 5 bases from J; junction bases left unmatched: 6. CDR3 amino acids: CASSLQGQGGVDTQYF. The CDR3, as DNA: TGTGCCAGCAGTTTACAGGGACAGGGGGGGGTAGATACGCAGTATTTT.

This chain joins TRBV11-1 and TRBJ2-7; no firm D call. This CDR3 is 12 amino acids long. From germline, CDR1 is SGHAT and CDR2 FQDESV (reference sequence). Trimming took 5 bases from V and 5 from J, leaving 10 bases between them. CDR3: CASSPRAHEQYF. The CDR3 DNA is TGTGCCAGCAGCCCCCGAGCGCACGAGCAGTACTTC. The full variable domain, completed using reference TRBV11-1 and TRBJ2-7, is EAEVAQSPRYKITEKSQAVAFWCDPISGHATLYWYRQILGQGPELLVQFQDESVVDDSQLPKDRFSAERLKGVDSTLKIQPAELGDSAMYLCASSPRAHEQYFGPGTRLTVT.

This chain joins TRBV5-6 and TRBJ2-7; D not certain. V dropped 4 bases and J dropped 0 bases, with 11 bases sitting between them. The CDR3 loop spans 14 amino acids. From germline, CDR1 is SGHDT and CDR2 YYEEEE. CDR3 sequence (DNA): TGTGCCAGCAGCACGCCGACAAGCTCCTACGAGCAGTACTTC. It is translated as CASSTPTSSYEQYF.

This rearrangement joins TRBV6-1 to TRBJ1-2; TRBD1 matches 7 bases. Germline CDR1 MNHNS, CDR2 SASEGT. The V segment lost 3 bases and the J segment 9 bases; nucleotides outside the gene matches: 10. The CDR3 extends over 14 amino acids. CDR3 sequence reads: CASSDKKDRKSYTF. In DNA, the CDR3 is TGTGCCAGCAGTGATAAGAAGGACAGGAAGAGCTACACCTTC.

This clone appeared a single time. The CDR3 loop is CASSPPDRGGMETQYF. As DNA, the CDR3 is TGTGCCAGCAGCCCCCCCGACAGGGGGGGCATGGAGACCCAGTACTTC. V and J are TRBV13 and TRBJ2-5, with TRBD1 matching 9 bases. Germline CDR1 is PRHDT and CDR2 is FYEKMQ (reference sequence). With 5 bases clipped from V and 5 bases from J, the junction kept 12 bases outside the gene matches. This CDR3 has 16 amino acids.

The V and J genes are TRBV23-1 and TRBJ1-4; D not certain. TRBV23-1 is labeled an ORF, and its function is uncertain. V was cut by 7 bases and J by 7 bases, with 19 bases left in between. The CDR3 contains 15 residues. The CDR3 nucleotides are TGCGCCAGCACCGAGAGGGCAGGTTTGCGTGAAAAACTGTTTTTT. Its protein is CASTERAGLREKLFF.

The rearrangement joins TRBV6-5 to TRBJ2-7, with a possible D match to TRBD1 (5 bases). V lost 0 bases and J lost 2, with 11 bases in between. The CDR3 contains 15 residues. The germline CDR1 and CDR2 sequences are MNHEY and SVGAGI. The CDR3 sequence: CASSYSGGAAYEQYF. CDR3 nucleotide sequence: TGTGCCAGCAGTTACTCGGGTGGGGCGGCCTACGAGCAGTACTTC.